Presented here are 24 T cell receptor beta chains from one specimen sequenced in a study of T cell responses to AZD1222 COVID-19 vaccine. Assay used: immunoSEQ multiplex PCR; TCRdb lists only in-frame clones, some missing. This table holds roughly 130,000 clones, about nine tenths found once. The sample here was peripheral blood, taken on day 0 of MenACWY control vaccination. All receptors derive from an adult in good health.

This chain joins TRBV24-1 and TRBJ1-1; D gene uncertain. From germline, CDR1 is KGHDR and CDR2 SFDVKD. CDR3 length: 14 residues. V dropped 8 bases and J dropped 8 bases, with 20 bases sitting between them. CDR3 region: CATIAAKGAREAFF. CDR3 in DNA: TGTGCCACCATAGCGGCTAAGGGTGCGCGGGAAGCTTTCTTT.

CDR3 region: CASSLNAGAGTSADTQYF. CDR3 DNA sequence: TGTGCCAGCAGCCTCAACGCTGGAGCCGGGACTAGCGCAGATACGCAGTATTTT. The V and J genes are TRBV11-2 and TRBJ2-3; 10 bases agree with TRBD2. This CDR3 region has 18 residues. V lost 5 bases and J lost 4; bases outside the gene matches: 15. Germline CDR1 is SGHAT and CDR2 is FQNNGV.

This clone has only a few counts. The V call is TRBV6-5, the J call TRBJ2-7; 9 nucleotides agree with TRBD1. J lost 0 bases, V lost 8 bases, and 8 bases had no gene match. From germline, CDR1 is MNHEY and CDR2 SVGAGI. This CDR3 is 15 amino acids long. The DNA for the CDR3 is TGTGCCAGCGGAACAGGGGGCCAGAGCTCCTACGAGCAGTACTTC. Translated, it gives CASGTGGQSSYEQYF.

V gene TRBV6-5 combines with J gene TRBJ2-3, with TRBD2 as a possible D gene (5 bases). CDR1 and CDR2 (germline): MNHEY, SVGAGI. With 10 bases removed from V and 3 bases from J, the gap between germline ends came to 20 bases. CDR3 length: 15 residues. CDR3 bases: TGTGCCACCTCCGAGGGCTGGGTAGAAACAGATACGCAGTATTTT. Protein product: CATSEGWVETDTQYF.

The rearrangement links TRBV7-3 to TRBJ2-1; TRBD2 matches 11 bases. CDR1 is SGHTA and CDR2 is FQGTGA in the germline V gene. CDR3 length: 19 amino acids. V was clipped by 4 bases and J by 0 bases; unmatched bases: 11. The CDR3 sequence: CASSSLAGAYRPSYNEQFF. The DNA of the CDR3 is TGTGCCAGCAGCTCACTAGCGGGAGCCTACCGTCCCTCCTACAATGAGCAGTTCTTC.

This chain joins TRBV24-1 and TRBJ2-7; 10 bases agree with TRBD1. The CDR3 consists of 16 residues. Germline V gives CDR1 KGHDR, CDR2 SFDVKD. The J segment lost 2 bases and the V segment lost 4 bases, leaving 7 bases of the junction unmatched. CDR3 sequence reads: CATSEDSGTGAYEQYF. CDR3 nucleotides: TGTGCCACCAGTGAGGATTCCGGGACAGGGGCCTACGAGCAGTACTTC.

The V and J genes are TRBV11-2 and TRBJ1-1; D is unclear. The CDR3 has 13 residues. V was clipped by 3 bases and J by 5 bases, with 10 bases between them. CDR1 is SGHAT, CDR2 FQNNGV, per germline. The CDR3 coding sequence is TGTGCCAGCAGCTTCTTTGGGAAGACTGAAGCTTTCTTT. It specifies CASSFFGKTEAFF.

J is TRBJ1-1 and V is TRBV5-4; 9 nucleotides align to TRBD1. CDR1 and CDR2 from the germline V gene are SGHNT and YYREEE (reference sequence). Trimming at V came to 6 bases and at J to 3 bases, leaving 12 bases not matched to a gene. The CDR3 loop spans 16 amino acids. The DNA of the CDR3 is TGTGCCAGCAACAAAGGGGCCGGGACAGGGCACACTGAAGCTTTCTTT. Protein sequence: CASNKGAGTGHTEAFF.

CDR3 sequence (DNA): TGTGCCTGGACCCCATGGCGGGAGGGGAGCATTCAGTACTTC. The encoded protein is CAWTPWREGSIQYF. The chain uses TRBV30 and TRBJ2-4; 9 positions match TRBD2. Germline CDR1 reads GTSNPN; CDR2 reads SVGIG (reference sequence). The CDR3 length is 14 residues. J lost 9 bases, V lost 4 bases, and 10 bases had no gene match.

The V gene is TRBV19, the J gene TRBJ1-2; D not certain. In germline, CDR1 is LNHDA, CDR2 SQIVND (reference sequence). Trimming shortened V by 10 bases and J by 6 bases, and 9 bases separated the two germline ends. CDR3 length: 10 amino acids. Here the CDR3 DNA reads TGTGCCACAGAGAGGGATGGCTACACCTTC. Protein sequence: CATERDGYTF.

The chain couples TRBV5-1 to TRBJ2-1, with 9 bases matching TRBD2. CDR1 is SGHRS, CDR2 YFSETQ, per germline. The CDR3 is 15 amino acids. J gave up 7 bases and V 1 base, and 6 bases lay outside the gene matches. CDR3 nucleotide sequence: TGCGCCAGCAGCTTGAGGGCGGGAGGGCCTAATGAGCAGTTCTTC. It translates to CASSLRAGGPNEQFF.

Of note for this clone: Other DNA sequences within the sample encode an identical CDR3. The V gene is TRBV2, the J gene TRBJ1-2; TRBD1 agrees at 8 bases. The J segment lost 3 bases and the V segment lost 6 bases, leaving 3 bases of the junction unmatched. The CDR3 extends over 13 amino acids. The germline V gene has CDR1 SNHLY and CDR2 FYNNEI. The CDR3 region has the DNA TGTGCCAGCAGCGCGGACAGGGACTATGGCTACACCTTC. Encoded protein: CASSADRDYGYTF.

The gene calls are TRBV2 and TRBJ2-2; 7 bases match TRBD2. Trimming at V came to 7 bases and at J to 7 bases, leaving 12 bases not matched to a gene. CDR3 length: 15 residues. Germline loops: CDR1 SNHLY, CDR2 FYNNEI. This chain's CDR3 is CASMRDGGFRGELFF. CDR3 DNA: TGTGCCAGCATGAGGGACGGGGGGTTCCGCGGGGAGCTGTTTTTT.

The rearrangement joins TRBV5-1 to TRBJ1-3; D remains unclear. Germline V gene data show CDR1 as SGHRS and CDR2 as YFSETQ. Trimming took 3 bases from V and 0 from J, leaving 7 bases between them. The CDR3 length is 14 residues. CDR3 in amino acids: CASSSSSSGNTIYF. The CDR3 DNA reads TGCGCCAGCAGCTCCTCGAGCTCTGGAAACACCATATATTTT. The variable domain in full, completed from reference TRBV5-1 and TRBJ1-3, reads KAGVTQTPRYLIKTRGQQVTLSCSPISGHRSVSWYQQTPGQGLQFLFEYFSETQRNKGNFPGRFSGRQFSNSRSEMNVSTLELGDSALYLCASSSSSSGNTIYFGEGSWLTVV.

V usage is TRBV18 and J usage is TRBJ1-1; no reliable D call. The CDR3 covers 13 residues. CDR1 is KGHSH, CDR2 LQKENI, per germline. V lost 1 base and J 5 bases, leaving 8 bases between the germline ends. CDR3 sequence: CASSPLGGTEAFF. DNA of the CDR3: TGTGCCAGCTCACCACTTGGCGGGACTGAAGCTTTCTTT.

The rearrangement links TRBV27 to TRBJ1-5; D may be TRBD1 (6 bases). CDR3 size: 18 residues. The V end was cut by 6 bases, the J end by 0 bases, with 21 bases between. The germline V gene has CDR1 MNHEY and CDR2 SMNVEV (reference sequence). The CDR3 spells CASRPTGQFTYSNQPQHF. The CDR3 coding sequence is TGTGCCAGCAGGCCTACAGGGCAGTTTACTTATAGCAATCAGCCCCAGCATTTT.

There are a few counts of this clone. The CDR3 protein is CASTPTGGDLPTDTQYF. CDR3 sequence (DNA): TGCGCCAGCACCCCGACAGGGGGGGACTTACCCACAGATACGCAGTATTTT. The chain recombines TRBV5-1 with TRBJ2-3, with TRBD1 identical over 9 bases. The CDR3 is 17 residues long. Unmatched junction bases numbered 13, after V lost 6 bases and J lost 2 bases. Germline V CDR1 and CDR2: SGHRS, YFSETQ.

The gene calls are TRBV4-2 and TRBJ2-2; D is uncertain. The CDR3 consists of 15 residues. Trimming removed 3 bases at V and 4 bases at J, with 12 bases between. Germline V gene sequence: CDR1 LGHNA, CDR2 YNFKEQ. The CDR3 sequence is CASSHYSVSTGELFF. Written as DNA, the CDR3 is TGTGCCAGCAGCCACTACTCGGTGAGCACCGGGGAGCTGTTTTTT.

V is TRBV6-5 and J is TRBJ2-7; the match to TRBD1 covers 8 bases. This CDR3 has 14 amino acids. J gave up 0 bases and V 4 bases, and 2 bases lay outside the gene matches. Per the germline V gene, CDR1 is MNHEY and CDR2 is SVGAGI. CDR3 in amino acids: CASSSTGGSYEQYF. The CDR3 bases are TGTGCCAGCAGTTCTACAGGGGGCTCCTACGAGCAGTACTTC.

The chain combines TRBV5-1 with TRBJ2-7, with a possible D match to TRBD2 (6 bases). This CDR3 spans 15 amino acids. The germline V and J ends were trimmed by 3 bases and 7 bases, with 20 bases remaining between them. Per germline, CDR1 SGHRS and CDR2 YFSETQ. CDR3 in DNA: TGCGCCAGCAGCTCAGAATCGGCGGGAAAAAGAGAGCAGTACTTC. It specifies CASSSESAGKREQYF. Combining the CDR3 with reference TRBV5-1 and TRBJ2-7 gives the whole variable domain KAGVTQTPRYLIKTRGQQVTLSCSPISGHRSVSWYQQTPGQGLQFLFEYFSETQRNKGNFPGRFSGRQFSNSRSEMNVSTLELGDSALYLCASSSESAGKREQYFGPGTRLTVT.

The V gene is TRBV5-1, the J gene TRBJ2-7, with D perhaps matching TRBD1 (6 bases). Germline-derived CDR1 and CDR2 are SGHRS and YFSETQ. The CDR3 is 14 amino acids. V lost 4 bases, J lost 4 bases, and 15 bases lay in between. The CDR3 reads CASSPTGHVYEQYF. In DNA, the CDR3 is TGCGCCAGCAGCCCGACAGGACATGTTTACGAGCAGTACTTC.

J is TRBJ2-5 and V is TRBV5-6; D is unclear. This CDR3 is built from 14 residues. CDR1 is SGHDT, CDR2 YYEEEE, per germline. With 0 bases removed from V and 5 bases from J, the gap between germline ends came to 11 bases. CDR3 sequence (DNA): TGTGCCAGCAGCTTGGCCAGACTGTCCGAGACCCAGTACTTC. Translated, it gives CASSLARLSETQYF.

J is TRBJ2-2 and V is TRBV12-3 or TRBV12-4; unclear D gene. This CDR3 region has 12 residues. V was clipped by 2 bases and J by 5 bases, with 3 bases between them. Written as DNA, the CDR3 is TGTGCCAGCAGTTTAAGGACCGGGGAGCTGTTTTTT. Amino acids: CASSLRTGELFF.

The genes are TRBV7-2 and TRBJ1-5; 11 bases match TRBD1. Germline V gene data show CDR1 as SGHTA and CDR2 as FQGNSA. The CDR3 length is 15 residues. The junction had 2 bases not matched to a gene; V was cut back by 1 base and J by 6 bases. The CDR3 protein is CASSLEDRGRQPQHF. The CDR3 DNA sequence: TGTGCCAGCAGCTTAGAGGACAGGGGGCGTCAGCCCCAGCATTTT.